Sequencing of this TCR beta chain was carried out in a study of T-cell memory formation after mild COVID-19. General observations from the study: Shrinking CD4+ clones were chiefly CM and EM; CD8+ ones were chiefly EMRA. Contracting clones from day 15 to 85 showed balanced CD4/CD8; later expanders favored CD4+.

This CDR3 spans 15 amino acids. With V trimmed by 5 bases and J by 3 bases, 8 bases remained unmatched. Germline lookup yields CDR1 SGHTA and CDR2 FQGNSA. TCRdb redid the calling of the 5' RACE reads with MiXCR, one entry per CDR3 protein. This table holds about 290,000 distinct CDR3 sequences, approximately 15% found once. This clonotype was recorded a few times. Antigen specificity is unknown. Sequenced: PBMCs or a T cell subset sorted from them (not recorded which). This receptor was taken from a man younger than 30 who had mild COVID-19 (a few samples of this study predate the infection). Cell type and time point are not known. The chain couples TRBV7-2 to TRBJ2-5, with 8 positions matching TRBD1. For the CDR3, the DNA is TGTGCCAGCAGCCGACAGACAGGGGACAAAGAGACCCAGTACTTC. It specifies CASSRQTGDKETQYF. Filled out from reference TRBV7-2 and TRBJ2-5, the complete variable domain reads GAGVSQSPSNKVTEKGKDVELRCDPISGHTALYWYRQSLGQGLEFLIYFQGNSAPDKSGLPSDRFSAERTGGSVSTLTIQRTQQEDSAVYLCASSRQTGDKETQYFGPGTRLLVL.